The clone carrying this TCR beta chain was seen many times. Antigen unknown. TCRdb redid the calling of the 5' RACE reads with MiXCR, one entry per CDR3 protein. The sample has under 950,000 distinct CDR3 sequences; around 20% are singletons. This sample is drawn from a study of CD8 T cells in ankylosing spondylitis. Study outcomes and limitations: Matched ankylosing spondylitis synovial fluid reportedly showed significant enrichment of disease-linked clones. Ankylosing spondylitis blood appeared to carry a characteristic TCR beta motif of several highly homologous variants.

V was trimmed by 4 bases and J by 1 base, leaving 11 bases between them. The CDR3 runs to 14 residues. Germline-derived CDR1 and CDR2 are SGHRS and YFSETQ. This rearrangement joins TRBV5-1 to TRBJ1-1; D is perhaps TRBD1 (6 bases). The material sequenced was blood, either unsorted or a sorted T cell fraction (not recorded which). The clonotype was recovered from a male donor with ankylosing spondylitis. CDR3 in DNA: TGCGCCAGCAGCCGACAGGAGCCGAACACTGAAGCTTTCTTT. It specifies CASSRQEPNTEAFF.